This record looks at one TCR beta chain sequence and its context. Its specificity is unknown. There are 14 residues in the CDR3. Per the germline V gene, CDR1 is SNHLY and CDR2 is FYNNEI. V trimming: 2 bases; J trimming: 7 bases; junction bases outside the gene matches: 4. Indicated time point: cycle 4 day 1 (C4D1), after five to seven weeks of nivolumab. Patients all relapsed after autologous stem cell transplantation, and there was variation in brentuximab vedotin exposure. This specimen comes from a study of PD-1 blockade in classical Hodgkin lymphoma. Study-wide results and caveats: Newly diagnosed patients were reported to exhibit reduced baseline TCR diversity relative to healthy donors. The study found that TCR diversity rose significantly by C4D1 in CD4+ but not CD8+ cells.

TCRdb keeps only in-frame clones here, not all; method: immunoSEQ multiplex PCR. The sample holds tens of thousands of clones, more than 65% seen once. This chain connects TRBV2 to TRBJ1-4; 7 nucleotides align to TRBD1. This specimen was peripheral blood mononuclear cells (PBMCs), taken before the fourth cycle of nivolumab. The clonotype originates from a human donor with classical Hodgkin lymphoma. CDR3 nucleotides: TGTGCCAGCAGTGAACAGACAGGGTCTGAAAAACTGTTTTTT. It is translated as CASSEQTGSEKLFF. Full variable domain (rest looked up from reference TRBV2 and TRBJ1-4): EPEVTQTPSHQVTQMGQEVILRCVPISNHLYFYWYRQILGQKVEFLVSFYNNEISEKSEIFDDQFSVERPDGSNFTLKIRSTKLEDSAMYFCASSEQTGSEKLFFGSGTQLSVL.